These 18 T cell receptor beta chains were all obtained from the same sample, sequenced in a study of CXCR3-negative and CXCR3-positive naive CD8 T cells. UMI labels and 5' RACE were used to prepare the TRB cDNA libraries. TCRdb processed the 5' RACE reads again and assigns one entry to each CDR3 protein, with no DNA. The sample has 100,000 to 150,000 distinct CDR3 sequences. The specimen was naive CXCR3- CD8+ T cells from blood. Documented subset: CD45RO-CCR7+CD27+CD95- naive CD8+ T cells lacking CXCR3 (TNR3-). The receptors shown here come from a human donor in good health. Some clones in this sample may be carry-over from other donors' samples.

This CDR3 is CASSLVLRGLIYEQYF. The chain uses TRBV7-9 and TRBJ2-7; lacking DNA, the TRBD2 call made by TCRdb goes unchecked. This CDR3 comprises 16 residues. Germline lookup yields CDR1 SEHNR and CDR2 FQNEAQ (reference sequence).

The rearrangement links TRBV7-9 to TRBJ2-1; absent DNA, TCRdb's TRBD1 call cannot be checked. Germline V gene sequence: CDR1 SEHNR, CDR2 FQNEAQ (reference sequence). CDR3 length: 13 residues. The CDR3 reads CASSLARENEQFF.

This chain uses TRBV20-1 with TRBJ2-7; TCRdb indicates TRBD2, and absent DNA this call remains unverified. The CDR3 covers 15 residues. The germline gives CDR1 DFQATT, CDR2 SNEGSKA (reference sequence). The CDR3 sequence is CSASQFGRVAYEQYF.

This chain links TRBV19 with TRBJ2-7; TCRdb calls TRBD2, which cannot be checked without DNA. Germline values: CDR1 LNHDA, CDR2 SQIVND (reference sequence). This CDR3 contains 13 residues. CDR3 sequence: CASSTLAAYEQYF.

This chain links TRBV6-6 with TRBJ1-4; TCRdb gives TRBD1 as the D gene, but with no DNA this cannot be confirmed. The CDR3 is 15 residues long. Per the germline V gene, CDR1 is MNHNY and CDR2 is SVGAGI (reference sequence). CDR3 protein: CASSADRGLGEKLFF.

CDR3 residues: CASRWGSAGTEAFF. V is TRBV19 and J is TRBJ1-1. CDR1 is LNHDA, CDR2 SQIVND, per germline (reference sequence). The CDR3 is 14 residues long.

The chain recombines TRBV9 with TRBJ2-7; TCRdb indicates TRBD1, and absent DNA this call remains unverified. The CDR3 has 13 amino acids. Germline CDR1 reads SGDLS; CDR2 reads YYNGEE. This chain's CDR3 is CASSIGHQYEQYF.

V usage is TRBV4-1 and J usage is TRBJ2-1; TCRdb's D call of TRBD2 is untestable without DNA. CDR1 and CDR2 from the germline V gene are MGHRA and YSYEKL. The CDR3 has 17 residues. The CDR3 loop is CASSQDGLAGGYNEQFF.

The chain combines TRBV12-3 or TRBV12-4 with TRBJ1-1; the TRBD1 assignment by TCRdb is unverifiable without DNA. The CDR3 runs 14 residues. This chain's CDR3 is CASSQGQGSTEAFF.

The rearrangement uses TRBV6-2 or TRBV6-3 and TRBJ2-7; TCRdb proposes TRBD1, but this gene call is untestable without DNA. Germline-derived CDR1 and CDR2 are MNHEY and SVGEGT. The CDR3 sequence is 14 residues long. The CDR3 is CASNPGTDFDEQYF.

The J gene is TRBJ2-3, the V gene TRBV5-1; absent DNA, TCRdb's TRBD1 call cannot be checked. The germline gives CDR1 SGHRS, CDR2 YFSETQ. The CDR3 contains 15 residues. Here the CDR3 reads CASSWGTSSTDTQYF.

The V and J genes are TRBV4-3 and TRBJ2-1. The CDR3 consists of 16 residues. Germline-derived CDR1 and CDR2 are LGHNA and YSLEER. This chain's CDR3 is CASSQVGTATYNEQFF.

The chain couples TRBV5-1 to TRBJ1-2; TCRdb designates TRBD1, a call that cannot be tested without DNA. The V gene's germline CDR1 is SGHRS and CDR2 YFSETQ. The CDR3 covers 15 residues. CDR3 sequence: CASSETTGGDYGYTF.

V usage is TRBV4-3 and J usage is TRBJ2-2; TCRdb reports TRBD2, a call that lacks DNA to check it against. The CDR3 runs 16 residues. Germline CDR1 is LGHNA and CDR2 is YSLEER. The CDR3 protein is CASSQVEAGGPGELFF.

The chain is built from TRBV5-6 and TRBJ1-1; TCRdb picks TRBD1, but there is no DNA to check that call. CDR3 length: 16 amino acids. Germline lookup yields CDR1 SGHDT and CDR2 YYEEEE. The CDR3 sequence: CASSWGTGGRGTEAFF.

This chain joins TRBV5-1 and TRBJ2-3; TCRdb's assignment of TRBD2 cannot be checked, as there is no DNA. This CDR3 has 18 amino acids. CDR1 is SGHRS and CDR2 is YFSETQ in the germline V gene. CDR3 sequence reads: CASSLAGAVRWEVDTQYF.

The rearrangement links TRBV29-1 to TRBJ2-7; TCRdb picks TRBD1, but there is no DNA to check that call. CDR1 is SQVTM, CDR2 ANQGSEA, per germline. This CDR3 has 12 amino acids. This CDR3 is CSGRGDSYEQYF.

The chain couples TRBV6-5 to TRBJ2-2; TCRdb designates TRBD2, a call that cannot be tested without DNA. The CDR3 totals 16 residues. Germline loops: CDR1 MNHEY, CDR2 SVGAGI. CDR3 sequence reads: CSSSPGLAGGTGELFF.